This T cell receptor beta chain emerged from a study of CD8 T cells in Susac syndrome. Study-wide background: Patients with Susac syndrome were therapy-naive, taking corticosteroids, with some also receiving intravenous immunoglobulin, or taking intravenous immunoglobulin alone at the time their blood was drawn.

About 0.5 to 1 ug RNA was reverse transcribed with random hexamers. TCRdb reprocessed the immunoSEQ multiplex PCR reads via MiXCR and lists one record per CDR3 protein. The table shows about 190,000 distinct CDR3 sequences, with around nine tenths occurring only once. V trimming: 3 bases; J trimming: 4 bases; junction bases outside the gene matches: 0. The CDR3 has 13 residues. Overall study results and limits: As the study acknowledged, the number of individuals in its TCR sequencing and HLA analysis was relatively small.

A remark on this clonotype: Its antigen is not identified.

Material: CD4+ T cells from PBMCs. This receptor was obtained from a human donor with Susac syndrome. The chain has TRBV12-3 or TRBV12-4 and TRBJ1-1; 9 positions agree with TRBD1. The chain's CDR3 is CASSLDRGTEAFF. The CDR3 DNA reads TGTGCCAGCAGTTTGGACAGGGGCACTGAAGCTTTCTTT.